The following is a T cell receptor beta chain sequence with its context. The antigen remains undetermined. A junction end diverges from the germline sequence, so it may reflect a read error. Preparation of the TCRbeta library used unique molecular identifiers. Using its own MiXCR run on the PCR reads, TCRdb lists one record per CDR3 protein. There are about 590,000 distinct CDR3 sequences in the sample; around 13% occur only once, and around 2% lies in the top ten. Germline-derived CDR1 and CDR2 are LGHNA and YSLEER. This CDR3 is 18 amino acids long. This entry comes from a study of T-cell reconstitution after alpha-beta-depleted transplantation in children. Study findings and constraints: From newly produced T cells came most of the T-cell counts and diversity one year after transplant. The study traced high day-60 TCRbeta diversity in some patients to surviving recipient T cells and thymic progenitors. At around two months after transplant, the alpha-beta T cells were reportedly derived from several hundred expanded clones that came from non-depleted graft cells.

Here the sequenced sample was PBMCs, mostly from graft donor cells, taken 360 days after TCRalphabeta/CD19-depleted stem cell transplant. V gene TRBV4-3 combines with J gene TRBJ2-1, with 7 positions matching TRBD2. The clonotype was recovered from a male patient younger than 18 who had a stem cell transplant for acute myeloid leukemia, so the T cells may come from the graft donor. CDR3 sequence: CASSQAHIGLGSSNEQFF. Here the CDR3 DNA reads TGCGCCAGCAGCCAAGCCCACATAGGACTAGGATCCTCCAATGAGCAGTTCTTC.